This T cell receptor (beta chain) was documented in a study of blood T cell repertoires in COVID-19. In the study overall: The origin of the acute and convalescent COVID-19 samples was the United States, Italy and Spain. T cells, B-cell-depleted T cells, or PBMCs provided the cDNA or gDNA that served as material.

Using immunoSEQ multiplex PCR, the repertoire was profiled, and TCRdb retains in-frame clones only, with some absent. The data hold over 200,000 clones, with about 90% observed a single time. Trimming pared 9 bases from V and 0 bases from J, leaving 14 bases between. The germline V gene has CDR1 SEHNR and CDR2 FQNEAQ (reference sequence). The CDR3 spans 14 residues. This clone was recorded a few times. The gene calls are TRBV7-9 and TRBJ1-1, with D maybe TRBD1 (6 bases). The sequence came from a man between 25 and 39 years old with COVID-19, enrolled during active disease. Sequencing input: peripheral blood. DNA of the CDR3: TGTGCCAGTAACCGGGGACAAATGAACACTGAAGCTTTCTTT. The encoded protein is CASNRGQMNTEAFF.